This is a list of T cell receptor beta chains from one sample in a study of Graves' ophthalmopathy and Graves' hyperthyroidism. TCRdb used MiXCR to reprocess the multiplex PCR reads, holding one entry per CDR3 protein. The repertoire holds more than 1,000,000 distinct CDR3 sequences, around a third seen once, with approximately 12% in the top ten. Sequenced sample: peripheral blood or thyroid tissue (not recorded which). All receptors come from an adult man with Graves' hyperthyroidism. CDR3s include the opening cysteine and the closing phenylalanine or tryptophan. Each record gives: D gene, clone size, J gene, V gene, CDR3 protein, CDR3 DNA. A D gene is named only where the DNA matches it firmly. Some rows mark clone size as missing; the rest say once, few, many or name a class of expanded clone.

>NA|NA|TRBJ1-1|TRBV29-1
CSLIEAFF
TGCAGCCTAATTGAAGCTTTCTTT
>NA|NA|TRBJ2-5|TRBV24-1
CATSDPRARGQETQYF
TGTGCCACCAGTGACCCCCGGGCCCGGGGCCAAGAGACCCAGTACTTC
>NA|few|TRBJ1-5|TRBV19
CASSISGRGGNQPQHF
TGTGCCAGTAGTATATCAGGCCGAGGGGGCAATCAGCCCCAGCATTTT
>NA|NA|TRBJ2-7|TRBV2
CASSVNMGRSSYEQYF
TGTGCCAGCAGTGTTAATATGGGCAGAAGCTCCTACGAGCAGTACTTC
>NA|few|TRBJ2-7|TRBV30
CAWSWESAYEQYF
TGTGCCTGGAGTTGGGAAAGTGCCTACGAGCAGTACTTC
>NA|many|TRBJ1-2|TRBV7-2
CASSLGDKGYGYTF
TGTGCCAGCAGCTTAGGGGACAAGGGCTATGGCTACACCTTC
>TRBD1|few|TRBJ1-3|TRBV6-6
CASSPPRGRHRNTTYF
TGTGCCAGCAGCCCACCCAGGGGGAGACACAGAAACACCACATATTTT
>NA|NA|TRBJ1-4|TRBV6-5
CASSTEEATNEKLFF
TGTGCCAGCTCAACAGAAGAAGCAACTAATGAAAAACTGTTTTTT
>NA|few|TRBJ1-6|TRBV2
CASIGSERNSPLHF
TGTGCCAGCATAGGGAGTGAAAGGAATTCACCCCTCCACTTT
>NA|NA|TRBJ2-7|TRBV10-2
CASSTGPGSSYEQYF
TGCGCCAGCAGTACGGGACCAGGCTCATCCTACGAGCAGTACTTC
>NA|NA|TRBJ1-5|TRBV20-1
CSASLARDQAYEHF
TGCAGTGCTAGTTTGGCCCGGGACCAAGCCTACGAGCATTTT
>TRBD2|NA|TRBJ2-7|TRBV20-1
CSARAIAGDSYEQYF
TGCAGTGCTAGAGCCATAGCGGGGGACTCCTACGAGCAGTACTTC
>NA|NA|TRBJ2-4|TRBV7-8
CASSLGGNIQYF
TGTGCCAGCAGCTTAGGGGGGAACATTCAGTACTTC
>TRBD1|once|TRBJ1-1|TRBV11-2
CASSSGTGKNTEAFF
TGTGCCAGCAGCTCGGGGACAGGGAAGAACACTGAAGCTTTCTTT
>TRBD2|NA|TRBJ2-2|TRBV7-6
CASSLSGGALVGELFF
TGTGCCAGCAGTTTAAGCGGGGGGGCCCTGGTCGGGGAGCTGTTTTTT
>NA|many|TRBJ1-1|TRBV7-9
CASSLGGARRNTEAFF
TGTGCCAGCAGCTTAGGGGGGGCGCGTCGGAACACTGAAGCTTTCTTT
>TRBD1|many|TRBJ1-1|TRBV19
CASSGQGTEAFF
TGTGCCAGTAGCGGACAGGGGACTGAAGCTTTCTTT
>TRBD1|many|TRBJ1-6|TRBV15
CATSRDSAGGNSPLHF
TGTGCCACCAGCAGAGATTCGGCAGGGGGTAATTCACCCCTCCACTTT
>NA|NA|TRBJ1-2|TRBV29-1
CSVETRESDGYTF
TGCAGCGTTGAAACTAGGGAGTCGGATGGCTACACCTTC
>TRBD1|many|TRBJ1-5|TRBV10-3
CAISETDREGQPQHF
TGTGCCATCAGTGAGACGGACAGGGAGGGCCAGCCCCAGCATTTT
>TRBD1|many|TRBJ2-7|TRBV29-1
CSATLVDRAYEQYF
TGCAGCGCCACATTGGTGGACAGGGCCTACGAGCAGTACTTC
>TRBD1|NA|TRBJ2-2|TRBV7-8
CASSIQGAHTGELFF
TGTGCCAGCAGCATCCAGGGGGCGCACACCGGGGAGCTGTTTTTT
>TRBD1|NA|TRBJ1-2|TRBV7-9
CASSFPRQGGKSNYGYTF
TGTGCCAGCAGCTTCCCGAGACAGGGGGGCAAGTCTAACTATGGCTACACCTTC
>TRBD2|many|TRBJ2-7|TRBV7-2
CASSYGRRGEQYF
TGTGCCAGCAGCTACGGGAGGCGGGGTGAGCAGTACTTC
>NA|many|TRBJ2-5|TRBV14
CASSPRFGTQYF
TGTGCCAGCAGCCCCCGTTTTGGGACCCAGTACTTC
>TRBD1|once|TRBJ2-5|TRBV7-3
CAGPGQEAETQYF
TGTGCTGGCCCCGGACAGGAGGCCGAGACCCAGTACTTC
>NA|many|TRBJ2-7|TRBV24-1
CATTKGHHSYEQYF
TGTGCCACCACAAAGGGACACCACTCCTACGAGCAGTACTTC
>NA|many|TRBJ2-3|TRBV29-1
CSVKGGSIDTQYF
TGCAGCGTTAAGGGGGGATCCATAGATACGCAGTATTTT
>TRBD2|NA|TRBJ2-5|TRBV5-1
CASYPQGGQETQYF
TGCGCCAGTTATCCCCAGGGAGGGCAAGAGACCCAGTACTTC
>NA|many|TRBJ2-2|TRBV20-1
CSARLAYNTGELFF
TGCAGTGCTAGACTGGCCTATAACACCGGGGAGCTGTTTTTT
>NA|NA|TRBJ1-6|TRBV7-2
CASSFYQEKGSPLHF
TGTGCCAGCAGTTTTTATCAGGAGAAGGGTTCACCCCTCCACTTT
>NA|few|TRBJ2-7|TRBV20-1
CSAREAGDQYEQYF
TGCAGTGCTAGAGAGGCAGGCGATCAGTACGAGCAGTACTTC
>TRBD1|many|TRBJ1-2|TRBV24-1
CATSDTGAGGYTF
TGTGCCACCAGTGACACAGGGGCTGGTGGCTACACCTTC
>NA|NA|TRBJ1-2|TRBV5-6
CTSRYFMGDYGYTF
TGTACCAGCAGGTACTTCATGGGCGACTATGGCTACACCTTC
>TRBD2|many|TRBJ2-7|TRBV6-6
CASSSLAGGTYEQYF
TGTGCCAGCAGTTCGCTGGCGGGAGGTACCTACGAGCAGTACTTC
>NA|many|TRBJ1-6|TRBV4-2
CASSQELANTFSPLHF
TGTGCCAGCAGCCAAGAACTCGCCAACACCTTTTCACCCCTCCACTTT
>NA|many|TRBJ2-2|TRBV11-2
CASSYMGTGELFF
TGTGCCAGCAGCTATATGGGCACCGGGGAGCTGTTTTTT
>NA|many|TRBJ2-7|TRBV10-3
CAIRVDRPQYEQYF
TGTGCCATCAGAGTAGACAGGCCCCAGTACGAGCAGTACTTC
>TRBD1|many|TRBJ2-7|TRBV29-1
CSVGGTAYEQYF
TGCAGCGTTGGAGGGACAGCCTACGAGCAGTACTTC
>NA|NA|TRBJ1-2|TRBV6-5
CASSYSIQGSLYGYTF
TGTGCCAGCAGTTACTCAATCCAGGGATCTCTTTATGGCTACACCTTC
>NA|many|TRBJ1-2|TRBV2
CASSEGAARGYTF
TGTGCCAGCAGTGAAGGGGCCGCCCGAGGCTACACCTTC
>NA|NA|TRBJ2-5|TRBV30
CAWRDMAGGKTQYF
TGTGCCTGGAGAGACATGGCAGGAGGAAAGACCCAGTACTTC
>NA|NA|TRBJ2-7|TRBV6-6
CASANTGILYEQYF
TGTGCCAGCGCCAATACAGGGATACTCTACGAGCAGTACTTC
>TRBD1|many|TRBJ1-1|TRBV5-8
CASSPQGLEAFF
TGTGCCAGCAGCCCACAGGGGCTTGAAGCTTTCTTT
>TRBD2|many|TRBJ2-7|TRBV29-1
CSVTSGTSSYEQYF
TGCAGCGTCACTAGCGGGACCAGCTCCTACGAGCAGTACTTC
>TRBD2|NA|TRBJ2-5|TRBV19
CASRNHGGGIYYQETQYF
TGTGCCAGCAGAAACCACGGGGGGGGAATTTATTACCAAGAGACCCAGTACTTC
>NA|many|TRBJ1-2|TRBV7-9
CASSRNRAGYTF
TGTGCCAGCAGCCGGAACAGGGCTGGCTACACCTTC